The rows below give T cell receptor beta chains drawn from one sample of a study of T-cell reconstitution after alpha-beta-depleted transplantation in children. Via MiXCR, TCRdb re-called the PCR reads, giving one row per CDR3 protein. The repertoire holds over 150,000 distinct CDR3 sequences, with 14% to 15% as singletons. Sequenced material: PBMCs from the stem cell graft donor, taken from the stem cell graft. The source of these receptors is a human donor who donated a stem cell graft to a child with acute lymphoblastic leukemia. CDR3s include the opening cysteine and the closing phenylalanine or tryptophan. A D gene is named only where the DNA matches it firmly. Clone sizes are given selectively: once, few, many, or a class where the clone is expanded.

CDR3aa: CATSDRASEADTQYF
CDR3nt: TGTGCCACCAGTGACCGAGCTAGCGAGGCAGATACGCAGTATTTT
v_gene: TRBV24-1
j_gene: TRBJ2-3
d_gene: NA
abundance: many

CDR3aa: CASSQQPTGDTEAFF
CDR3nt: TGTGCCAGCAGCCAGCAACCGACAGGGGATACTGAAGCTTTCTTT
v_gene: TRBV4-2
j_gene: TRBJ1-1
d_gene: TRBD1
abundance: few

CDR3aa: CAWKSWDRDNYGYTF
CDR3nt: TGTGCCTGGAAGAGTTGGGACAGAGATAACTATGGCTACACCTTC
v_gene: TRBV30
j_gene: TRBJ1-2
d_gene: TRBD1
abundance: many

CDR3aa: CASSLALGSLGTQYF
CDR3nt: TGTGCCAGCAGTTTAGCGCTGGGCTCCCTGGGGACCCAGTACTTC
v_gene: TRBV12-3/TRBV12-4
j_gene: TRBJ2-5
d_gene: NA
abundance: many

CDR3aa: CASSRDPGSQNEQFF
CDR3nt: TGTGCCAGTAGTAGAGATCCGGGAAGTCAGAATGAGCAGTTCTTC
v_gene: TRBV19
j_gene: TRBJ2-1
d_gene: NA
abundance: many

CDR3aa: CSARDQGENTGELFF
CDR3nt: TGCAGTGCTAGAGATCAGGGGGAAAACACCGGGGAGCTGTTTTTT
v_gene: TRBV20-1
j_gene: TRBJ2-2
d_gene: TRBD1
abundance: many

CDR3aa: CASKRSGTGANVLTF
CDR3nt: TGTGCCAGCAAACGGTCGGGTACTGGGGCCAACGTCCTGACTTTC
v_gene: TRBV27
j_gene: TRBJ2-6
d_gene: NA
abundance: few

CDR3aa: CASSLRAGNEKLFF
CDR3nt: TGCGCCAGCAGCTTGAGGGCTGGTAATGAAAAACTGTTTTTT
v_gene: TRBV5-1
j_gene: TRBJ1-4
d_gene: NA
abundance: many

CDR3aa: CASSRTAASQETQYF
CDR3nt: TGTGCCAGCAGTAGGACGGCAGCTTCCCAAGAGACCCAGTACTTC
v_gene: TRBV27
j_gene: TRBJ2-5
d_gene: NA
abundance: many

CDR3aa: CSAMLGSSYNEQFF
CDR3nt: TGCAGTGCTATGCTCGGTAGCTCCTACAATGAGCAGTTCTTC
v_gene: TRBV20-1
j_gene: TRBJ2-1
d_gene: NA
abundance: many

CDR3aa: CACRTESYEQYF
CDR3nt: TGTGCCTGCCGTACAGAGTCCTACGAGCAGTACTTC
v_gene: TRBV30
j_gene: TRBJ2-7
d_gene: NA
abundance: NA

CDR3aa: CATSSTGTRVEKLFF
CDR3nt: TGTGCCACCAGCAGTACCGGGACCAGGGTTGAAAAACTGTTTTTT
v_gene: TRBV15
j_gene: TRBJ1-4
d_gene: NA
abundance: many

CDR3aa: CASSNRGGLYEQYF
CDR3nt: TGCGCCAGCAGCAACCGGGGGGGGCTCTACGAGCAGTACTTC
v_gene: TRBV5-1
j_gene: TRBJ2-7
d_gene: TRBD2
abundance: NA

CDR3aa: CASSMAGAYTYEQYF
CDR3nt: TGTGCCAGCAGCATGGCGGGTGCCTATACTTACGAGCAGTACTTC
v_gene: TRBV6-1
j_gene: TRBJ2-7
d_gene: NA
abundance: many

CDR3aa: CASGGGAEGENIQYF
CDR3nt: TGTGCCAGCGGGGGTGGTGCGGAAGGCGAAAACATTCAGTACTTC
v_gene: TRBV28
j_gene: TRBJ2-4
d_gene: NA
abundance: many

CDR3aa: CAISSGRPNSPLHF
CDR3nt: TGTGCCATCAGCTCGGGACGGCCGAATTCACCCCTCCACTTT
v_gene: TRBV10-3
j_gene: TRBJ1-6
d_gene: NA
abundance: NA

CDR3aa: CSAWRREGTGETQYF
CDR3nt: TGCAGTGCTTGGCGGCGGGAGGGTACAGGGGAGACCCAGTACTTC
v_gene: TRBV20-1
j_gene: TRBJ2-5
d_gene: TRBD2
abundance: many

CDR3aa: CASSLGQTEAFF
CDR3nt: TGCGCCAGCAGCTTGGGACAGACTGAAGCTTTCTTT
v_gene: TRBV5-1
j_gene: TRBJ1-1
d_gene: NA
abundance: NA

CDR3aa: CSVARGQDEQYF
CDR3nt: TGCAGCGTTGCGAGGGGTCAGGACGAGCAGTACTTC
v_gene: TRBV29-1
j_gene: TRBJ2-7
d_gene: NA
abundance: many

CDR3aa: CSASTVAGQETQYF
CDR3nt: TGCAGTGCTAGCACTGTAGCGGGGCAAGAGACCCAGTACTTC
v_gene: TRBV20-1
j_gene: TRBJ2-5
d_gene: TRBD2
abundance: many

CDR3aa: CASSLQGWVWQYF
CDR3nt: TGTGCCAGCAGCTTACAGGGGTGGGTATGGCAGTACTTC
v_gene: TRBV7-2
j_gene: TRBJ2-7
d_gene: NA
abundance: many

CDR3aa: CASSLGGLAGYNQQFF
CDR3nt: TGTGCCAGCAGCTTAGGGGGACTAGCGGGGTACAATCAGCAGTTCTTC
v_gene: TRBV11-2
j_gene: TRBJ2-1
d_gene: TRBD2
abundance: NA

CDR3aa: CASSRGLKETQYF
CDR3nt: TGCGCCAGCAGCCGAGGGCTGAAGGAGACCCAGTACTTC
v_gene: TRBV5-1
j_gene: TRBJ2-5
d_gene: NA
abundance: NA

CDR3aa: CASRLQGPNTEAFF
CDR3nt: TGTGCCAGCAGACTACAGGGCCCGAACACTGAAGCTTTCTTT
v_gene: TRBV6-1
j_gene: TRBJ1-1
d_gene: NA
abundance: few

CDR3aa: CSVLGTPGGEQFF
CDR3nt: TGCAGCGTTCTAGGGACCCCCGGGGGGGAGCAGTTCTTC
v_gene: TRBV29-1
j_gene: TRBJ2-1
d_gene: TRBD2
abundance: many

CDR3aa: CASSLATGTGYF
CDR3nt: TGTGCCAGCAGTTTAGCCACAGGGACGGGGTATTTT
v_gene: TRBV12-3/TRBV12-4
j_gene: TRBJ2-3
d_gene: NA
abundance: many

CDR3aa: CASSGLRNNEQFF
CDR3nt: TGTGCCAGCAGCGGGCTCCGAAACAATGAGCAGTTCTTC
v_gene: TRBV5-6
j_gene: TRBJ2-1
d_gene: NA
abundance: many

CDR3aa: CSASNSARVTGPRFSPLHF
CDR3nt: TGCAGTGCTAGTAACTCGGCCAGGGTAACAGGTCCACGTTTTTCACCCCTCCACTTT
v_gene: TRBV20-1
j_gene: TRBJ1-6
d_gene: NA
abundance: many

CDR3aa: CASSFDQNSYNEQFF
CDR3nt: TGCGCCAGCAGCTTTGACCAAAACTCCTACAATGAGCAGTTCTTC
v_gene: TRBV5-1
j_gene: TRBJ2-1
d_gene: NA
abundance: few

CDR3aa: CSAETQLNEQYF
CDR3nt: TGCAGTGCCGAGACCCAGTTAAACGAGCAGTACTTC
v_gene: TRBV20-1
j_gene: TRBJ2-7
d_gene: NA
abundance: many

CDR3aa: CSAQTGAEKNSQYF
CDR3nt: TGCAGTGCTCAAACGGGGGCGGAGAAAAACAGTCAGTACTTC
v_gene: TRBV20-1
j_gene: TRBJ2-4
d_gene: NA
abundance: few

CDR3aa: CSVETRGAYEQYF
CDR3nt: TGCAGCGTTGAAACCAGGGGGGCATACGAGCAGTACTTC
v_gene: TRBV29-1
j_gene: TRBJ2-7
d_gene: NA
abundance: many

CDR3aa: CASSTGGGGTGELFF
CDR3nt: TGTGCCAGCAGTACAGGGGGCGGAGGCACCGGGGAGCTGTTTTTT
v_gene: TRBV6-2/TRBV6-3
j_gene: TRBJ2-2
d_gene: TRBD1
abundance: many

CDR3aa: CASSVGSGQGNTEAFF
CDR3nt: TGTGCCAGCAGCGTAGGGTCCGGACAGGGGAACACTGAAGCTTTCTTT
v_gene: TRBV9
j_gene: TRBJ1-1
d_gene: TRBD1
abundance: many

CDR3aa: CASSLEGYTSSYNEQFF
CDR3nt: TGTGCCAGCAGCTTAGAAGGCTACACCAGCTCCTACAATGAGCAGTTCTTC
v_gene: TRBV11-2
j_gene: TRBJ2-1
d_gene: NA
abundance: many

CDR3aa: CASSQIGVGTQYF
CDR3nt: TGCGCCAGCAGCCAAATTGGGGTAGGGACCCAGTACTTC
v_gene: TRBV4-1
j_gene: TRBJ2-5
d_gene: NA
abundance: NA

CDR3aa: CASSLGQGTNTEAFF
CDR3nt: TGCGCCAGCAGCCTCGGACAGGGAACGAACACTGAAGCTTTCTTT
v_gene: TRBV5-1
j_gene: TRBJ1-1
d_gene: TRBD1
abundance: many

CDR3aa: CSVSTSGGGGELFF
CDR3nt: TGCAGCGTTTCTACTAGCGGTGGAGGAGGGGAGCTGTTTTTT
v_gene: TRBV29-1
j_gene: TRBJ2-2
d_gene: TRBD2
abundance: many

CDR3aa: CASSSTGNRAGELFF
CDR3nt: TGTGCCAGCAGCTCCACCGGGAACCGGGCCGGGGAGCTGTTTTTT
v_gene: TRBV7-2
j_gene: TRBJ2-2
d_gene: NA
abundance: NA

CDR3aa: CASSLVLPPSTGELFF
CDR3nt: TGCGCCAGCAGCTTGGTACTACCCCCGAGCACCGGGGAGCTGTTTTTT
v_gene: TRBV5-1
j_gene: TRBJ2-2
d_gene: NA
abundance: many

CDR3aa: CASSPRTSGRVETQYF
CDR3nt: TGTGCCAGCAGTCCACGGACTAGCGGGAGGGTAGAGACCCAGTACTTC
v_gene: TRBV6-1
j_gene: TRBJ2-5
d_gene: TRBD2
abundance: many

CDR3aa: CSARDWGDRELFF
CDR3nt: TGCAGTGCTAGAGATTGGGGGGACAGGGAACTGTTTTTT
v_gene: TRBV20-1
j_gene: TRBJ1-4
d_gene: TRBD1
abundance: many

CDR3aa: CASSQGTANYGYTF
CDR3nt: TGCGCCAGCAGCCAAGGGACAGCTAACTATGGCTACACCTTC
v_gene: TRBV4-1
j_gene: TRBJ1-2
d_gene: NA
abundance: NA

CDR3aa: CASKDKPEVSYEQYF
CDR3nt: TGCGCCAGCAAAGACAAGCCGGAGGTCTCCTACGAGCAGTACTTC
v_gene: TRBV10-2
j_gene: TRBJ2-7
d_gene: NA
abundance: many

CDR3aa: CASSLHSVYTEAFF
CDR3nt: TGTGCCAGCAGCTTACATAGCGTTTACACTGAAGCTTTCTTT
v_gene: TRBV12-3/TRBV12-4
j_gene: TRBJ1-1
d_gene: NA
abundance: many

CDR3aa: CAISAAPSYEQYF
CDR3nt: TGTGCCATCAGTGCGGCTCCTTCCTACGAGCAGTACTTC
v_gene: TRBV10-3
j_gene: TRBJ2-7
d_gene: NA
abundance: many

CDR3aa: CASSPEAGDEETQYF
CDR3nt: TGTGCCAGCAGCCCAGAAGCGGGAGATGAAGAGACCCAGTACTTC
v_gene: TRBV12-3/TRBV12-4
j_gene: TRBJ2-5
d_gene: TRBD2
abundance: many

CDR3aa: CASSVTGSLGYTF
CDR3nt: TGTGCCAGCAGCGTTACAGGGTCGCTTGGCTACACCTTC
v_gene: TRBV9
j_gene: TRBJ1-2
d_gene: NA
abundance: many

CDR3aa: CASSLESGIPYNEQFF
CDR3nt: TGTGCCAGCAGCTTAGAGAGCGGGATCCCTTACAATGAGCAGTTCTTC
v_gene: TRBV7-2
j_gene: TRBJ2-1
d_gene: TRBD2
abundance: many

CDR3aa: CASSVWDSNYEQYF
CDR3nt: TGTGCCAGCAGTGTTTGGGACAGTAACTACGAGCAGTACTTC
v_gene: TRBV6-1
j_gene: TRBJ2-7
d_gene: TRBD1
abundance: few

CDR3aa: CASSGVPQETQYF
CDR3nt: TGCGCCAGCAGCGGAGTCCCACAAGAGACCCAGTACTTC
v_gene: TRBV5-1
j_gene: TRBJ2-5
d_gene: NA
abundance: NA

CDR3aa: CSANLVAGLKETQYF
CDR3nt: TGCAGTGCTAATCTAGTAGCGGGTCTTAAAGAGACCCAGTACTTC
v_gene: TRBV20-1
j_gene: TRBJ2-5
d_gene: TRBD2
abundance: many

CDR3aa: CASRIGTNTGELFF
CDR3nt: TGTGCCAGCAGGATCGGAACGAACACCGGGGAGCTGTTTTTT
v_gene: TRBV5-6
j_gene: TRBJ2-2
d_gene: NA
abundance: many

CDR3aa: CAWFGGGEQYF
CDR3nt: TGTGCCTGGTTCGGGGGCGGCGAGCAGTACTTC
v_gene: TRBV30
j_gene: TRBJ2-7
d_gene: NA
abundance: NA

CDR3aa: CSVSPGHSNYGYTF
CDR3nt: TGCAGCGTTTCCCCGGGACATTCTAACTATGGCTACACCTTC
v_gene: TRBV29-1
j_gene: TRBJ1-2
d_gene: NA
abundance: many

CDR3aa: CASSSGTQGWSTEAFF
CDR3nt: TGTGCCAGCAGTTCCGGAACACAGGGATGGAGCACTGAAGCTTTCTTT
v_gene: TRBV12-3/TRBV12-4
j_gene: TRBJ1-1
d_gene: NA
abundance: many

CDR3aa: CASSLARVETQYF
CDR3nt: TGCGCCAGCAGCTTGGCCAGGGTGGAGACCCAGTACTTC
v_gene: TRBV5-1
j_gene: TRBJ2-5
d_gene: NA
abundance: many

CDR3aa: CASSLTLDTQYF
CDR3nt: TGCGCCAGCAGTTTGACCTTAGATACGCAGTATTTT
v_gene: TRBV5-1
j_gene: TRBJ2-3
d_gene: NA
abundance: few

CDR3aa: CSVLSLDTGEQYF
CDR3nt: TGCAGCGTTCTCTCACTAGACACCGGCGAGCAGTACTTC
v_gene: TRBV29-1
j_gene: TRBJ2-7
d_gene: NA
abundance: NA

CDR3aa: CASSLDISYEQYF
CDR3nt: TGCGCCAGCAGCTTGGACATCTCCTACGAGCAGTACTTC
v_gene: TRBV5-1
j_gene: TRBJ2-7
d_gene: NA
abundance: many